A single sample is the source of the 9 T cell receptor beta chains below, sequenced in a study of tumor and adjacent non-tumor tissue in lung cancer. The library came from three nested PCR rounds adapted from ARM-PCR protocols. Each CDR3 protein gets one entry after TCRdb re-called the multiplex PCR reads with MiXCR. The data contain tens of thousands of distinct CDR3 sequences, around four fifths of them singletons. This sample's RNA came from whole unsorted tissue. The material sequenced was lung tumor tissue. All receptors come from a man in his 60s with non-small cell lung cancer.

This clonotype was detected only once. Because the CDR3 is missing its conserved closing phenylalanine or tryptophan, this is likely a read error. No DNA is shown, since the ends of the CDR3 on it are uncertain; the CDR3 is the one TCRdb lists. V gene TRBV20-1 combines with J gene TRBJ2-5. 12 amino acids form the CDR3, both terminal residues included. The germline gives CDR1 DFQATT, CDR2 SNEGSKA (reference sequence). The CDR3 here is CSARGGQETQYL.

Points on this clonotype: The junction does not match germline at one end; this may be a read error. The gene calls are TRBV5-4 and TRBJ2-2, with a possible D match to TRBD2 (5 bases). The CDR3 extends over 15 amino acids. Looked up from germline, CDR1 is SGHNT and CDR2 is YYREEE (reference sequence). CDR3 protein: CASSSRTANTGELLF. The CDR3 region has the DNA TGTGCCAGCAGCTCCCGGACGGCTAACACCGGGGAGCTGCTTTTT.

The sample holds many counts of this clonotype. The chain has TRBV20-1 and TRBJ2-1; a possible D gene is TRBD1 (6 bases). This CDR3 comprises 18 residues. The V end lost 0 bases, the J end lost 1 base, and 19 bases lay between the germline ends. CDR1 and CDR2 from the germline V gene are DFQATT and SNEGSKA (reference sequence). Written as DNA, the CDR3 is TGCAGTGCTAGAGACGGGCTCAGGGGAGTCGGATCCTACAATGAGCAGTTCTTC. Protein sequence: CSARDGLRGVGSYNEQFF.

In regard to this clonotype: An end of the junction differs from the germline gene, which may be a read error. DNA of the CDR3: TGTACCAGTAACCGCAACTTGGGGCAGGGGGCATTCGAGACCCAGTACTTC. Translating gives CTSNRNLGQGAFETQYF. V usage is TRBV5-5 and J usage is TRBJ2-5; 8 bases fit TRBD1. CDR1 SGHKS and CDR2 YYEKEE come from the germline V gene (reference sequence). CDR3 length: 17 amino acids.

A word on this clonotype: A read error may account for a junction end that differs from germline. The CDR3 loop reads CASSEGYGNEHFF. The CDR3 DNA sequence: TGTGCCAGCAGTGAAGGTTACGGCAATGAGCATTTCTTC. V usage is TRBV11-1 and J usage is TRBJ2-1; no definite D call. This CDR3 is built from 13 residues. Germline CDR1 and CDR2: SGHAT and FQDESV (reference sequence).

The genes are TRBV6-1 and TRBJ2-5; possibly TRBD2 for D (6 bases). The germline CDR1 and CDR2 sequences are MNHNS and SASEGT. Trimming cost V 7 bases and J 4 bases, with 16 bases left between them. This CDR3 comprises 14 residues. The CDR3 loop reads CASMMEGNRETQYF. The CDR3 DNA is TGTGCCAGCATGATGGAGGGTAATAGAGAGACCCAGTACTTC.

With regard to this clonotype: Compared with germline, one end of the junction differs, possibly owing to a read error. The V call is TRBV6-1, the J call TRBJ1-2; no reliable D call. This CDR3 region has 14 residues. CDR1 MNHNS and CDR2 SASEGT come from the germline V gene. CDR3 coding DNA: TGTGCCTGCAGCACACCACAGATAAACTATGGCTACACTTTC. Translating it yields CACSTPQINYGYTF.

As for this clonotype: One junction end disagrees with the germline gene, perhaps due to a read error. CDR3 region: CSASAKGPTEIQYF. The CDR3 DNA reads as TGCAGTGCTAGTGCCAAAGGACCAACGGAGATCCAGTATTTC. This chain joins TRBV20-1 and TRBJ2-5; D unclear. Germline V CDR1 and CDR2: DFQATT, SNEGSKA (reference sequence). This CDR3 contains 14 residues.

Concerning this clonotype itself: One junction end disagrees with the germline gene, perhaps due to a read error. J is TRBJ2-2 and V is TRBV12-3 or TRBV12-4, with TRBD2 matching 7 bases. The CDR3 spans 16 residues. The CDR3 DNA sequence: TGTGCCAGCAGTTTTTTCCGGCCTAGCGGCTCCGGGAAGCTTTTTTTT. Its protein is CASSFFRPSGSGKLFF.